This T cell receptor beta chain came from a study of shared clonotypes between healthy human individuals. Study-level background: Donors had three CD4 naive, three CD4 memory, two CD8 naive and one CD8 memory plate apiece.

In this sample, this clone turned up a few times. Using immunoSEQ multiplex PCR, the repertoire was profiled, and TCRdb retains in-frame clones only, with some absent. The sample consists of approximately 2,200,000 clones, 93% of them appearing once. CD8 cells regarded as naive lacked CD45RO, were positively chosen for CCR7, and omitted terminally differentiated effector memory CD45RA+ cells. This sequence originates from a man aged 18-30 years in good health. Some clones in this sample may be carry-over from other donors' samples. The specimen was naive CD8+ T cells from PBMCs.

Here the CDR3 DNA reads TGTGCTAGTGGACGGACAGGGTATGTTGGCTACACCTTC. Its translation is CASGRTGYVGYTF. The chain has TRBV12-5 and TRBJ1-2; 8 bases fit TRBD1. This CDR3 is 13 amino acids long. V was clipped by 6 bases and J by 7 bases; unmatched bases: 7. Germline V lookup: CDR1 LGHNT, CDR2 FRNRAP.